A single sample gave rise to the 30 T cell receptor beta chains below, sequenced in a study of blood T cell repertoires in COVID-19. The method was immunoSEQ multiplex PCR; TCRdb's version includes in-frame clones alone and lacks a portion of them. Found here are under 200,000 clones, around 90% of them singletons; the top ten hold 0.55% to 0.6%. The sequencing input was peripheral blood. Every receptor here comes from a man in his sixties with COVID-19, enrolled during active disease.

In this sample, this clone turned up once. The CDR3 DNA reads TGTGCCATCAGTGAGAACGGGGAAACCTACGAGCAGTACTTC. Residues: CAISENGETYEQYF. This sequence joins TRBV10-3 and TRBJ2-7, with TRBD2 as a possible D gene (5 bases). Germline loops: CDR1 ENHRY, CDR2 SYGVKD. Between the trimmed V and J ends, which lost 2 bases and 2 bases, there was a span of 10 bases. The CDR3 extends over 14 amino acids.

The genes are TRBV15 and TRBJ1-3; D not certain. Per germline, CDR1 LNHNV and CDR2 YYDKDF (reference sequence). The CDR3 is made up of 14 amino acids. V lost 5 bases to trimming and J lost 3 bases, with 11 bases between them. The CDR3 DNA reads TGTGCCACCAGCTCTTTCACGGGTGGAAACACCATATATTTT. Translation: CATSSFTGGNTIYF.

The rearrangement joins TRBV27 to TRBJ1-2; possibly TRBD1 for D (6 bases). This CDR3 has 11 residues. Germline CDR1 is MNHEY and CDR2 is SMNVEV (reference sequence). V was cut by 5 bases and J by 8 bases, with 9 bases left in between. The CDR3 sequence: CASSQGSGYTF. The CDR3 nucleotides read TGTGCCAGCAGTCAGGGGAGCGGCTACACCTTC.

As DNA, the CDR3 is TGTGCCAGCAGCGACAGCCGACAGATGTATAGCAATCAGCCCCAGCATTTT. This gives the protein CASSDSRQMYSNQPQHF. This sequence joins TRBV7-2 and TRBJ1-5; tentative D call: TRBD1 (5 bases). Trimming removed 5 bases from V and 0 bases from J, with 17 bases in between. The CDR3 contains 17 residues. Germline V gene sequence: CDR1 SGHTA, CDR2 FQGNSA.

This chain connects TRBV27 to TRBJ2-2; no firm D call. Trimming removed 5 bases at V and 8 bases at J, with 18 bases between. The germline V gene encodes CDR1 MNHEY and CDR2 SMNVEV (reference sequence). CDR3 length: 15 residues. The CDR3 spells CASSLLPPNSGELFF. CDR3 DNA sequence: TGTGCCAGCAGTCTCCTACCCCCCAATAGTGGGGAGCTGTTTTTT.

The V gene is TRBV7-9, the J gene TRBJ2-1; no definite D call. The V end lost 2 bases, the J end lost 9 bases, and 5 bases lay between the germline ends. The CDR3 covers 11 residues. Germline V gives CDR1 SEHNR, CDR2 FQNEAQ (reference sequence). CDR3 residues: CASSLIVEQFF. In DNA form, the CDR3 reads TGTGCCAGCAGCTTAATAGTTGAGCAGTTCTTC.

This sequence joins TRBV7-2 and TRBJ2-7; D possibly corresponds to TRBD1 (6 bases). Trimming removed 0 bases from V and 0 bases from J, with 12 bases in between. Germline CDR1 and CDR2: SGHTA and FQGNSA. The CDR3 has 16 residues. Written as DNA, the CDR3 is TGTGCCAGCAGCTTAGCCCGGACAGAGAGCTCCTACGAGCAGTACTTC. It translates to CASSLARTESSYEQYF. The full variable domain, completed using reference TRBV7-2 and TRBJ2-7, is GAGVSQSPSNKVTEKGKDVELRCDPISGHTALYWYRQSLGQGLEFLIYFQGNSAPDKSGLPSDRFSAERTGGSVSTLTIQRTQQEDSAVYLCASSLARTESSYEQYFGPGTRLTVT.

The rearrangement joins TRBV18 to TRBJ2-5; TRBD2 is a possible D gene (5 bases). The CDR3 has 15 amino acids. Germline assignment: CDR1 KGHSH and CDR2 LQKENI. Trimming removed 0 bases from V and 4 bases from J, with 12 bases in between. CDR3 coding DNA: TGTGCCAGCTCACCACCCGGGCAGGAGGTAGAGACCCAGTACTTC. The encoded protein is CASSPPGQEVETQYF.

The chain carries TRBV11-2 and TRBJ2-2; D may be TRBD2 (6 bases). Trimming stripped 2 bases from V and 5 bases from J, with 18 bases between. The CDR3 extends over 17 amino acids. The germline CDR1 and CDR2 sequences are SGHAT and FQNNGV. The CDR3 here is CASSLRGSGYTTGELFF. The CDR3, as DNA: TGTGCCAGCAGCTTACGGGGTAGCGGATATACTACCGGGGAGCTGTTTTTT.

This chain joins TRBV29-1 and TRBJ2-7, with 7 nucleotides matching TRBD1. V was clipped by 1 base and J by 3 bases; unmatched bases: 0. Germline CDR1 is SQVTM and CDR2 is ANQGSEA. The CDR3 is 12 amino acids. CDR3 loop: CSVEGTGYEQYF. The CDR3, as DNA: TGCAGCGTTGAAGGGACAGGCTACGAGCAGTACTTC.

The genes are TRBV6-2 or TRBV6-3 and TRBJ1-1; perhaps TRBD1 as D (6 bases). There are 16 residues in the CDR3. V lost 6 bases and J lost 4, with 21 bases in between. Germline loops: CDR1 MNHEY, CDR2 SVGEGT. The CDR3 nucleotides read TGTGCCAGCAGGTACGACAGGACCTACGTCGGCACTGAAGCTTTCTTT. This sequence encodes CASRYDRTYVGTEAFF.

The rearrangement joins TRBV5-5 to TRBJ2-5; 9 bases are a match to TRBD2. The trim removed 2 bases at V and 5 bases at J, leaving 4 bases unmatched. The CDR3 sequence is 14 residues long. From germline, CDR1 is SGHKS and CDR2 YYEKEE (reference sequence). CDR3 DNA sequence: TGTGCCAGCAGCTTCCAAGGACTAGCGGAGACCCAGTACTTC. The encoded protein is CASSFQGLAETQYF.

The DNA of the CDR3 is TGTGCCAGCAGTTCAAACAGGGGGATTAACTATGGCTACACCTTC. Its protein is CASSSNRGINYGYTF. This chain links TRBV27 with TRBJ1-2, with 8 bases identical to TRBD1. V shed 4 bases and J 1 base; nucleotides not matched to a gene: 5. The CDR3 totals 15 residues. Per germline, CDR1 MNHEY and CDR2 SMNVEV (reference sequence).

The chain couples TRBV7-8 to TRBJ2-7, with D possibly being TRBD1 (5 bases). Germline V gives CDR1 SGHVS, CDR2 FQNEAQ. This CDR3 is 14 amino acids long. V shed 3 bases and J shed 0 bases, with 9 bases lying between them. The CDR3 DNA follows: TGTGCCAGCAGCTTGGACAAGATCTCCTACGAGCAGTACTTC. Its translation: CASSLDKISYEQYF.

The chain is built from TRBV7-2 and TRBJ2-7, with a tentative D call TRBD2 (6 bases). Trimming removed 2 bases at V and 6 bases at J, with 11 bases between. Germline lookup yields CDR1 SGHTA and CDR2 FQGNSA. The CDR3 length is 13 residues. CDR3 coding DNA: TGTGCCAGCAGCTTAATGGTCGGGGGCGAGCAGTACTTC. Translating it yields CASSLMVGGEQYF.

V gene TRBV7-9 combines with J gene TRBJ1-2, with TRBD1 matching 11 bases. CDR1 is SEHNR, CDR2 FQNEAQ, per germline (reference sequence). With 1 base clipped from V and 7 bases from J, the junction kept 5 bases outside the gene matches. The CDR3 has 15 residues. CDR3 nucleotide sequence: TGTGCCAGCAGCTTAGAGGACAGGGGGCGCGGTGGCTACACCTTC. This codes for CASSLEDRGRGGYTF.

The chain has TRBV2 and TRBJ1-2; D is perhaps TRBD1 (6 bases). In germline, CDR1 is SNHLY, CDR2 FYNNEI. The V gene lost 5 bases and the J gene lost 3 bases, with 10 bases spanning the gap. This CDR3 has 13 amino acids. As DNA, the CDR3 is TGTGCCAGCAGTTACAGGGACGACTATGGCTACACCTTC. It encodes CASSYRDDYGYTF. The full variable domain, rest sourced from reference TRBV2 and TRBJ1-2, is EPEVTQTPSHQVTQMGQEVILRCVPISNHLYFYWYRQILGQKVEFLVSFYNNEISEKSEIFDDQFSVERPDGSNFTLKIRSTKLEDSAMYFCASSYRDDYGYTFGSGTRLTVV.

This sequence joins TRBV20-1 and TRBJ1-2; D unresolved. The CDR3 runs 14 residues. V gave up 3 bases and J gave up 2 bases, with 13 bases separating them. Per germline, CDR1 DFQATT and CDR2 SNEGSKA (reference sequence). CDR3 protein: CSASSEKSNYGYTF. The CDR3 coding sequence is TGCAGTGCTAGTTCCGAGAAGAGCAACTATGGCTACACCTTC.

V gene TRBV4-3 combines with J gene TRBJ1-5; the match to TRBD1 covers 9 bases. Germline loops: CDR1 LGHNA, CDR2 YSLEER. The CDR3 runs to 15 residues. Losses at the gene ends were 5 bases for V and 5 bases for J; bases not matched to a gene: 7. In DNA form, the CDR3 reads TGCGCCAGCAGCGCACGGAGGGACAGGGATCAGCCCCAGCATTTT. It translates to CASSARRDRDQPQHF.

The rearrangement joins TRBV4-2 to TRBJ1-2; tentative D call: TRBD1 (6 bases). The CDR3 length is 17 residues. Germline CDR1 is LGHNA and CDR2 is YNFKEQ. V gave up 0 bases and J gave up 5 bases, with 19 bases separating them. The CDR3 loop reads CASSQDPSGQSRYGYTF. CDR3 nucleotide sequence: TGTGCCAGCAGCCAAGATCCCTCGGGACAATCCCGTTATGGCTACACCTTC.

V gene TRBV18 combines with J gene TRBJ1-2; 8 bases fit TRBD1. From germline, CDR1 is KGHSH and CDR2 LQKENI. Trimming removed 6 bases from V and 6 bases from J; junction bases left unmatched: 9. The CDR3 runs 14 residues. The chain's CDR3 is CASSPMTGVDGYTF. CDR3 sequence (DNA): TGTGCCAGCTCTCCTATGACAGGGGTAGATGGCTACACCTTC.

This chain connects TRBV3-1 (or the pseudogene TRBV3-2) to TRBJ2-7, with 7 positions matching TRBD2. The CDR3 spans 14 residues. Trimming removed 5 bases from V and 7 bases from J; junction bases left unmatched: 11. Germline CDR1 reads LGHDT; CDR2 reads YNNKEL (reference sequence). CDR3 coding DNA: TGTGCCAGCAGCGCGGGACTACTCGAACCGGAGCAGTACTTC. It codes for CASSAGLLEPEQYF.

This chain connects TRBV18 to TRBJ1-4, with a weak D call TRBD1 (5 bases). Trimming removed 3 bases at V and 10 bases at J, with 18 bases between. Germline V gene lookup returns CDR1 KGHSH and CDR2 LQKENI. This CDR3 is 15 amino acids long. For the CDR3, the DNA is TGTGCCAGCTCACCGGGGCCAGGGTTGGAGGGAAAACTGTTTTTT. This codes for CASSPGPGLEGKLFF.

This chain links TRBV2 with TRBJ1-2; D is uncertain. Germline-derived CDR1 and CDR2 are SNHLY and FYNNEI. CDR3 length equals 15 residues. The V gene lost 9 bases and the J gene lost 6 bases, with 23 bases spanning the gap. The CDR3: CARSNTQNSRDGYTF. In DNA form, the CDR3 reads TGTGCCAGGAGCAATACCCAAAATAGTCGAGATGGCTACACCTTC.

For this clone: Other nucleotide sequences in the sample specify the same CDR3. This sequence joins TRBV14 and TRBJ1-1; D is uncertain. This CDR3 has 14 amino acids. Per germline, CDR1 SGHDN and CDR2 FVKESK. Trimming removed 1 base from V and 4 bases from J, with 10 bases in between. Here the CDR3 reads CASSQVGGGTEAFF. The CDR3 nucleotides are TGTGCCAGCAGCCAAGTAGGAGGAGGCACTGAAGCTTTCTTT. Based on the CDR3 plus reference TRBV14 and TRBJ1-1, the full variable domain is EAGVTQFPSHSVIEKGQTVTLRCDPISGHDNLYWYRRVMGKEIKFLLHFVKESKQDESGMPNNRFLAERTGGTYSTLKVQPAELEDSGVYFCASSQVGGGTEAFFGQGTRLTVV.

This clone was found a few times. The chain carries TRBV6-5 and TRBJ2-1; D may be TRBD1 (7 bases). The CDR3 totals 15 residues. The V end was cut by 4 bases, the J end by 7 bases, with 17 bases between. In germline, CDR1 is MNHEY, CDR2 SVGAGI. The CDR3 loop reads CASSSGSGGWNEQFF. CDR3 sequence (DNA): TGTGCCAGCAGTTCCGGTTCAGGGGGGTGGAATGAGCAGTTCTTC.

The chain joins TRBV13 to TRBJ2-1, with TRBD2 matching over 12 bases. This CDR3 is 17 amino acids long. V lost 5 bases, J lost 5 bases, and 10 bases stayed unmatched. Germline V CDR1 and CDR2: PRHDT, FYEKMQ (reference sequence). As DNA, the CDR3 is TGTGCCAGCAGCCCGAGAGGACTAGCGGGATTAAACAATGAGCAGTTCTTC. Protein product: CASSPRGLAGLNNEQFF.

The chain carries TRBV4-3 and TRBJ1-6; 8 bases are shared with TRBD1. The junction had 17 bases not matched to a gene; V was cut back by 4 bases and J by 0 bases. This CDR3 region has 21 residues. CDR1 and CDR2 from the germline V gene are LGHNA and YSLEER. The CDR3 DNA follows: TGCGCCAGCAGCCCGACAGGGGCTACAATCAGGGAAAGCTCCTATAATTCACCCCTCCACTTT. It codes for CASSPTGATIRESSYNSPLHF.

This clone was detected once. The gene calls are TRBV6-2 or TRBV6-3 and TRBJ2-5; 9 nucleotides agree with TRBD2. Germline CDR1 MNHEY, CDR2 SVGEGT. V dropped 0 bases and J dropped 5; count of bases not matched to a gene: 10. The CDR3 is made up of 17 amino acids. CDR3: CASSYSRGGRAYETQYF. The DNA for the CDR3 is TGTGCCAGCAGTTACTCGCGGGGGGGCCGAGCTTACGAGACCCAGTACTTC.

The rearrangement uses TRBV5-1 and TRBJ1-4; 7 nucleotides match TRBD1. The CDR3 runs to 14 residues. The V gene end was trimmed by 4 bases and the J gene end by 4 bases; junction bases not matched to a gene: 4. Germline values: CDR1 SGHRS, CDR2 YFSETQ. CDR3 nucleotide sequence: TGCGCCAGCAGCAGGGGACAGCTTAATGAAAAACTGTTTTTT. It translates to CASSRGQLNEKLFF.